These T cell receptor beta chains were read from a single sample in a study of blood T cell repertoires in COVID-19. Clones were sequenced by immunoSEQ multiplex PCR, and TCRdb holds only the in-frame ones, with some missing. The sample carries nearly 250,000 clones, about nine tenths recorded once. Sequences were obtained from peripheral blood. The receptors stem from a woman between 55 and 75 years old who had recovered from COVID-19. The CDR3 runs from the conserved cysteine through the conserved F or W. D genes are given only for firm matches. Part of the rows lack a size; the others show once, few, many or a class for expanded clones.

>-|-|TRBV18|12|TRBJ1-5
TGTGCCAGCTCACCCCGGGATCAGCCCCAGCATTTT
CASSPRDQPQHF
>-|-|TRBV27|14|TRBJ2-1
TGTGCCAGCAGTTCGCGCCGGGAGAACAATGAGCAGTTCTTC
CASSSRRENNEQFF
>-|TRBD1|TRBV11-2|15|TRBJ2-1
TGTGCCAGCAGCTTAGACAGGGGGCGTTGGAATGAGCAGTTCTTC
CASSLDRGRWNEQFF
>-|-|TRBV10-3|14|TRBJ2-5
TGTGCCATCAGGGACTCGACAGGGAGGGAGACCCAGTACTTC
CAIRDSTGRETQYF
>-|TRBD1|TRBV5-1|15|TRBJ2-7
TGCGCCAGCAGCTTGGGTCGGCAGGGGGATGGGGAGCAGTACTTC
CASSLGRQGDGEQYF
>-|-|TRBV27|13|TRBJ1-1
TGTGCCAGCAGTTTAATAGGAGGCACTGAAGCTTTCTTT
CASSLIGGTEAFF
>-|-|TRBV27|18|TRBJ1-6
TGTGCCAGCAGTTTATGGAGCGGGGCAGGCCACTATAATTCACCCCTCCACTTT
CASSLWSGAGHYNSPLHF
>-|TRBD2|TRBV19|19|TRBJ2-2
TGTGCCAGTAGTAACCTACTAGCGGGGGCGCAAATGAACACCGGGGAGCTGTTTTTT
CASSNLLAGAQMNTGELFF
>-|-|TRBV9|14|TRBJ2-1
TGTGCCAGCAGCGACACCGGGACATACCATGAGCAGTTCTTC
CASSDTGTYHEQFF
>-|-|TRBV2|14|TRBJ2-7
TGTGCCAGCAGTTATTATAACAGGAACTACGAGCAGTACTTC
CASSYYNRNYEQYF
>once|-|TRBV3-1/TRBV3-2|15|TRBJ1-6
TGTGCCAGCAGCCAACCGGGGCAGGGAGGTTCACCCCTCCACTTT
CASSQPGQGGSPLHF
>-|-|TRBV28|17|TRBJ2-6
TGTGCCAGCGATTCTGACACGGAGGTCGCTGGGGCCAACGTCCTGACTTTC
CASDSDTEVAGANVLTF
>once|-|TRBV2|14|TRBJ2-2
TGTGCCAGCAGCAAGATCAGGGAAGCCGGGGAGCTGTTTTTT
CASSKIREAGELFF
>-|-|TRBV5-1|15|TRBJ1-5
TGCGCCAACCTCCCCGGGGGAGGGAACAATCAGCCCCAGCATTTT
CANLPGGGNNQPQHF
>-|TRBD1|TRBV2|14|TRBJ2-7
TGTGCCAGCAGGGACCTCAGGGGGCGGGCCGAGCAGTACTTC
CASRDLRGRAEQYF
>-|TRBD1|TRBV10-2|16|TRBJ1-1
TGCGCCAGCTATTCGGGACAGGGTAGTGTTGGCACTGAAGCTTTCTTT
CASYSGQGSVGTEAFF
>-|TRBD2|TRBV4-3|19|TRBJ2-7
TGCGCCAGCAGCCAAGATCGAGGACTAGCGGGGGCGTCCTCCTACGAGCAGTACTTC
CASSQDRGLAGASSYEQYF
>-|TRBD2|TRBV5-5|15|TRBJ2-7
TGTGCCAGCAGGCACACTAGCGGACGCTCCTACGAGCAGTACTTC
CASRHTSGRSYEQYF
>-|TRBD2|TRBV5-4|17|TRBJ2-1
TGTGCCAGCAGCTTGGAGGGTAGCGGGGGAGGTTACAATGAGCAGTTCTTC
CASSLEGSGGGYNEQFF
>-|TRBD1|TRBV18|15|TRBJ2-7
TGTGCCAGCTCACCACCCCAGGGGGCTACCTACGAGCAGTACTTC
CASSPPQGATYEQYF
>few|TRBD1|TRBV5-4|15|TRBJ2-7
TGTGCCAGCAGCTTGATGGGGACAGGGGCCTACGAGCAGTACTTC
CASSLMGTGAYEQYF
>few|-|TRBV5-1|17|TRBJ1-4
TGCGCCAGCAGCTTGGCCTTTCGACAGGCGATTAATGAAAAACTGTTTTTT
CASSLAFRQAINEKLFF
>-|TRBD1|TRBV5-8|14|TRBJ1-1
TGTGCCAGCAGCACGGGACAGCTGAACACTGAAGCTTTCTTT
CASSTGQLNTEAFF
>-|-|TRBV6-2/TRBV6-3|13|TRBJ1-2
TGTGCCAGCAGTCCAACAGGAGAGTATGGCTACACCTTC
CASSPTGEYGYTF
>once|TRBD2|TRBV6-6|16|TRBJ2-3
TGTGCCAGCAGTTATTCCAGCGGGGGGGCCACAGATACGCAGTATTTT
CASSYSSGGATDTQYF
>-|TRBD2|TRBV5-4|20|TRBJ2-2
TGTGCCAGCAGCTCCAGACTAGCGGGGGGAATCAGCGGTCTCGCCGGGGAGCTGTTTTTT
CASSSRLAGGISGLAGELFF
>-|-|TRBV27|13|TRBJ2-5
TGTGCCAGCAGTTTAGTGAGAGGAGAGACCCAGTACTTC
CASSLVRGETQYF
>-|-|TRBV10-1|14|TRBJ1-1
TGCGCCAGCAGGACTCGAATCAGAAACACTGAAGCTTTCTTT
CASRTRIRNTEAFF
>-|TRBD1|TRBV6-2/TRBV6-3|17|TRBJ1-5
TGTGCCAGCAGTTCCTCCGGACAGGGACGAGGCAATCAGCCCCAGCATTTT
CASSSSGQGRGNQPQHF
>-|TRBD1|TRBV11-3|17|TRBJ2-3
TGTGCCAGCAGCCGTTTTCGAGGGGGACAGGGGACAGATACGCAGTATTTT
CASSRFRGGQGTDTQYF
>few|TRBD1|TRBV3-1/TRBV3-2|15|TRBJ1-5
TGTGCCAGCAGCCAATCCGGACAGGGCAATCAGCCCCAGCATTTT
CASSQSGQGNQPQHF
>-|TRBD1|TRBV7-8|17|TRBJ2-7
TGTGCCAGCTTGGGGCCTCTACGGGACAGGGACTCCTACGAGCAGTACTTC
CASLGPLRDRDSYEQYF